The clone carrying this TCR beta chain was seen only once. The data were obtained in a study of blood T cell repertoires in COVID-19. During active infection, Seattle patients enrolled and were then monitored through disease. Trimming stripped 8 bases from V and 9 bases from J, with 14 bases between. CDR3 size: 11 residues. Germline V gene data show CDR1 as GTSNPN and CDR2 as SVGIG (reference sequence). Clones were read by immunoSEQ multiplex PCR, and TCRdb kept only the in-frame ones, dropping some. The repertoire consists of approximately 77,000 clones, with 85% occurring once and the leading ten covering roughly 9.3%.

The material sequenced was peripheral blood. The V and J genes are TRBV30 and TRBJ2-1; tentatively, D is TRBD1 (5 bases). The origin of this receptor is a man in his forties or fifties with COVID-19, enrolled during active disease. As DNA, the CDR3 is TGTGCCGGGCACAACAGGTTTGAGCAGTTCTTC. Protein: CAGHNRFEQFF.